Here is one T cell receptor beta chain with its context. Antigen: not known. The conserved phenylalanine or tryptophan normally closing the CDR3 is absent here, so this likely arose from a read error. These data belong to a study of tumor and adjacent non-tumor tissue in lung cancer. Overall study context: Patients were aged about 30 to 80, 9 to 10 men and a handful of women, stage I to III.

General study results and limits: Tumor repertoires had a smaller top 100 clone share than normal lung.

Three rounds of nested PCR, following a modified ARM-PCR protocol, produced the TCRbeta library. TCRdb reprocessed the multiplex PCR reads via MiXCR and lists one record per CDR3 protein. The sample lists 75,000 to 80,000 distinct CDR3 sequences; less than 85% were seen once. Germline CDR1 reads DFQATT; CDR2 reads SNEGSKA (reference sequence). The CDR3 consists of 15 residues. This sample's RNA came from whole unsorted tissue. The normal lung tissue was taken more than 3 cm from the tumor edge. Chemotherapy-naive patients with new lung cancer underwent thoracic surgery in China, August–November 2014. Sequences were obtained from distant non-tumor lung tissue. The receptor was derived from a man in his 70s with non-small cell lung cancer. The genes are TRBV20-1 and TRBJ2-5; 7 bases line up with TRBD1. CDR3 nucleotide sequence: TGCAGTGCTTCAGTTAGCCGACAGGGACAAGGGACCCAGTACCTC. Its protein product is CSASVSRQGQGTQYL.